The 17 T cell receptor beta chains listed next were all sequenced from one sample in a study of T-cell reconstitution after alpha-beta-depleted transplantation in children. The TCRbeta library incorporated unique molecular identifiers. TCRdb re-derived calls from the PCR reads in MiXCR, one entry per CDR3 protein. The sample shows more than 120,000 distinct CDR3 sequences, 8.8% of them seen only once. This specimen was PBMCs, mostly from graft donor cells, taken 180 days after TCRalphabeta/CD19-depleted stem cell transplant. Receptors were obtained from a female patient aged 2 to 10 who had a stem cell transplant for congenital amegakaryocytic thrombocytopenia, so the T cells may come from the graft donor.

V gene TRBV20-1 combines with J gene TRBJ1-1, with 12 bases identical to TRBD1. Per germline, CDR1 DFQATT and CDR2 SNEGSKA (reference sequence). This CDR3 has 16 amino acids. With V trimmed by 6 bases and J by 4 bases, 12 bases remained unmatched. This chain's CDR3 is CSAHQGQGAGGTEAFF. The CDR3 bases are TGCAGTGCCCATCAGGGACAGGGGGCCGGGGGCACTGAAGCTTTCTTT.

This clonotype was seen at least ten times. For the CDR3, the DNA is TGTGCCAGCAGTTCGTATTTCAATCAGCCCCAGCATTTT. It codes for CASSSYFNQPQHF. The V call is TRBV27, the J call TRBJ1-5; D uncertain. Trimming took 4 bases from V and 3 from J, leaving 7 bases between them. The CDR3 is 13 amino acids. From germline, CDR1 is MNHEY and CDR2 SMNVEV (reference sequence).

The J gene is TRBJ1-2, the V gene TRBV5-1; D is ambiguous. The CDR3 totals 14 residues. V lost 0 bases to trimming and J lost 2 bases, with 8 bases between them. The germline V gene has CDR1 SGHRS and CDR2 YFSETQ. CDR3 region: CASSLETENYGYTF. The CDR3 region has the DNA TGCGCCAGCAGCTTGGAGACGGAGAACTATGGCTACACCTTC. Complete variable domain (other parts from reference TRBV5-1 and TRBJ1-2): KAGVTQTPRYLIKTRGQQVTLSCSPISGHRSVSWYQQTPGQGLQFLFEYFSETQRNKGNFPGRFSGRQFSNSRSEMNVSTLELGDSALYLCASSLETENYGYTFGSGTRLTVV.

This clonotype occurred many times. V is TRBV19 and J is TRBJ2-2; D ambiguous. The germline V and J ends were trimmed by 1 base and 7 bases, with 10 bases remaining between them. Germline CDR1 LNHDA, CDR2 SQIVND (reference sequence). The CDR3 consists of 14 residues. CDR3 in DNA: TGTGCCAGTAGTATAGTCGTAGTAAGCGGGGAGCTGTTTTTT. Its translation: CASSIVVVSGELFF.

This clonotype was observed at least ten times. The genes are TRBV28 and TRBJ2-5; TRBD2 might be the D (6 bases). This CDR3 is 17 amino acids long. The V gene's germline CDR1 is MDHEN and CDR2 SYDVKM. V lost 6 bases and J lost 4, with 24 bases in between. The CDR3: CASSSIPGVWMGETQYF. The DNA for the CDR3 is TGTGCCAGCAGCTCTATCCCGGGAGTCTGGATGGGAGAGACCCAGTACTTC.

As concerns this clonotype: With a much larger clone just one base away, this may be a read error. V is TRBV7-9 and J is TRBJ2-5; D not resolved. This CDR3 is 15 amino acids long. Germline V gene data show CDR1 as SEHNR and CDR2 as FQNEAQ (reference sequence). For the CDR3, the DNA is TGTGCCAGCAGCCCTGGTACAGTTTGGTCAGAGATCCAGTACTTC. Translated: CASSPGTVWSEIQYF.

In regard to this clonotype: A read error may explain this, as a much larger clone is one base away. The V gene is TRBV6-2 or TRBV6-3, the J gene TRBJ2-1; possibly TRBD1 for D (5 bases). Germline V CDR1 and CDR2: MNHEY, SVGEGT. This CDR3 is 14 amino acids long. Between the trimmed V and J ends, which lost 5 bases and 4 bases, there was a span of 12 bases. In DNA form, the CDR3 reads TGTGCCAGCAGTCACCGGACATCGTACAATGAGCAGTTCTTC. Amino acids: CASSHRTSYNEQFF.

This clonotype was counted ten times or more. The chain is built from TRBV10-3 and TRBJ2-5, with D perhaps TRBD1 or TRBD2 (5 bases each). V shed 0 bases and J shed 5 bases, with 10 bases lying between them. The CDR3 is 14 amino acids. The germline V gene encodes CDR1 ENHRY and CDR2 SYGVKD. This CDR3 is CAISESKGTETQYF. CDR3 DNA sequence: TGTGCCATCAGTGAGTCAAAGGGGACCGAGACCCAGTACTTC.

This clonotype has just a few counts. V and J are TRBV5-1 and TRBJ2-1, with 9 nucleotides matching TRBD2. This CDR3 has 15 amino acids. Germline values: CDR1 SGHRS, CDR2 YFSETQ. The V and J ends lost 0 bases and 8 bases, in that order; junction bases with no gene match: 6. CDR3 amino acids: CASSLGPSGIDEQFF. CDR3 in DNA: TGCGCCAGCAGCTTGGGGCCTAGCGGGATCGATGAGCAGTTCTTC.

This clonotype was recorded at least ten times. V gene TRBV4-1 combines with J gene TRBJ1-5, with TRBD1 identical over 9 bases. V lost 0 bases and J lost 7; bases outside the gene matches: 7. This CDR3 spans 16 amino acids. From germline, CDR1 is MGHRA and CDR2 YSYEKL. CDR3 sequence: CASSQDPGQGRQPQHF. The CDR3 DNA sequence: TGCGCCAGCAGCCAAGATCCGGGACAGGGACGCCAGCCCCAGCATTTT.

This clonotype was recorded many times. V is TRBV20-1 and J is TRBJ2-1; TRBD1 or TRBD2 may be the D gene (6 bases each). This CDR3 region has 14 residues. Trimming stripped 3 bases from V and 3 bases from J, with 12 bases between. CDR1 and CDR2 from the germline V gene are DFQATT and SNEGSKA (reference sequence). DNA of the CDR3: TGCAGTGCTAGTCGGGGGCCTGGCTACAATGAGCAGTTCTTC. This codes for CSASRGPGYNEQFF.

With respect to this clonotype: This sequence may be a read error, since a much larger clone differs from it by one base. V and J are TRBV29-1 and TRBJ2-5, with no clear D. Between the trimmed V and J ends, which lost 5 bases and 1 base, there was a span of 8 bases. This CDR3 is 12 amino acids long. CDR1 and CDR2 from the germline V gene are SQVTM and ANQGSEA. CDR3 sequence reads: CSVHQSQETQYF. The CDR3, as DNA: TGCAGCGTTCATCAGAGCCAAGAGACCCAGTACTTC.

The chain is built from TRBV7-9 and TRBJ2-7, with D possibly being TRBD1 (6 bases). In germline, CDR1 is SEHNR, CDR2 FQNEAQ (reference sequence). V dropped 4 bases and J dropped 3 bases, with 13 bases sitting between them. The CDR3 spans 14 residues. CDR3 bases: TGTGCCAGCAGCTCCCCGGGACAAATCTACGAGCAGTACTTC. This encodes CASSSPGQIYEQYF.

The gene calls are TRBV20-1 and TRBJ2-7, with 11 positions matching TRBD2. V lost 5 bases, J lost 6 bases, and 9 bases stayed unmatched. Looked up from germline, CDR1 is DFQATT and CDR2 is SNEGSKA (reference sequence). The CDR3 is 14 residues long. The chain's CDR3 is CSALLAGGPGEQYF. CDR3 in DNA: TGCAGTGCTCTTTTAGCGGGGGGGCCCGGCGAGCAGTACTTC.

By sample share, this clonotype is medium-sized (0.01 to 0.1%). This chain joins TRBV20-1 and TRBJ2-3; 11 bases are a match to TRBD2. The CDR3 has 15 residues. Per germline, CDR1 DFQATT and CDR2 SNEGSKA (reference sequence). Trimming removed 3 bases from V and 5 bases from J; junction bases left unmatched: 7. In nucleotides, the CDR3 is TGCAGTGCTAGCCCGACTAGCGGGGTAGTAGATACGCAGTATTTT. This sequence encodes CSASPTSGVVDTQYF.

This rearrangement joins TRBV9 to TRBJ2-7; 7 positions agree with TRBD2. The CDR3 is made up of 15 amino acids. V lost 1 base and J lost 3; bases outside the gene matches: 7. In germline, CDR1 is SGDLS, CDR2 YYNGEE. CDR3 DNA: TGTGCCAGCAGCGTAACTAGCGCACCAGTCTACGAGCAGTACTTC. Amino acids: CASSVTSAPVYEQYF.

This clonotype showed up many times. The genes are TRBV11-2 and TRBJ2-7, with D perhaps matching TRBD1 (5 bases). This CDR3 comprises 16 residues. Germline V gives CDR1 SGHAT, CDR2 FQNNGV. The germline V and J ends were trimmed by 1 base and 0 bases, with 13 bases remaining between them. CDR3 in DNA: TGTGCCAGCAGCTTAGGACCCGGACATCCCTCCTACGAGCAGTACTTC. The encoded protein is CASSLGPGHPSYEQYF.